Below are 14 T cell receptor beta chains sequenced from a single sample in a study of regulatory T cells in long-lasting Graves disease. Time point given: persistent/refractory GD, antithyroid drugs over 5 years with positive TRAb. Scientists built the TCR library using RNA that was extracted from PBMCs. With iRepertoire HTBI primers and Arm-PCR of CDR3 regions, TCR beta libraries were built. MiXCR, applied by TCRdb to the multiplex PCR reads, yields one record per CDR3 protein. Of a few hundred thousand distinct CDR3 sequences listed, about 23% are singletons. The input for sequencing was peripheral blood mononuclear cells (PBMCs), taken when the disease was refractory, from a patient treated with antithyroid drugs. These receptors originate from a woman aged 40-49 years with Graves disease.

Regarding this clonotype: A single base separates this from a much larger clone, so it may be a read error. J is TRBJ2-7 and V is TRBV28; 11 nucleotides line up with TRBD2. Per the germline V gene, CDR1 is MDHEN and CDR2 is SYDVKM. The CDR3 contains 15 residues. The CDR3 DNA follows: TGTGCCAGCGGTTTATTGCTAGCGGGGGGATACGAGCAGTACTTC. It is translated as CASGLLLAGGYEQYF.

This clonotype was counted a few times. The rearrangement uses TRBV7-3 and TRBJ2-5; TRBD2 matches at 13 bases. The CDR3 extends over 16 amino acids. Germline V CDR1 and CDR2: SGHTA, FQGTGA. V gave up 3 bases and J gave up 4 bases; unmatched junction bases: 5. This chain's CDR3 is CASSFGLAGVRETQYF. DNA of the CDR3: TGTGCCAGCAGCTTTGGACTAGCGGGAGTAAGAGAGACCCAGTACTTC.

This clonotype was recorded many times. CDR3 residues: CASSESGQWNQPQHF. The CDR3 nucleotides read TGTGCCAGCAGTGAATCGGGACAGTGGAATCAGCCCCAGCATTTT. The J gene is TRBJ1-5, the V gene TRBV6-1; 7 nucleotides line up with TRBD1. J lost 4 bases, V lost 2 bases, and 5 bases had no gene match. Germline V gene lookup returns CDR1 MNHNS and CDR2 SASEGT. The CDR3 runs 15 residues.

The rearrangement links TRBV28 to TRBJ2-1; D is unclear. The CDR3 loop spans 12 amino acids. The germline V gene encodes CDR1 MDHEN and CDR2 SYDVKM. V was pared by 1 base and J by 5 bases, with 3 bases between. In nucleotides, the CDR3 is TGTGCCAGCAGTTTATCCAACAATGAGCAGTTCTTC. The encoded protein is CASSLSNNEQFF. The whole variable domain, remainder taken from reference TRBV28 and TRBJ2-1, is DVKVTQSSRYLVKRTGEKVFLECVQDMDHENMFWYRQDPGLGLRLIYFSYDVKMKEKGDIPEGYSVSREKKERFSLILESASTNQTSMYLCASSLSNNEQFFGPGTRLTVL.

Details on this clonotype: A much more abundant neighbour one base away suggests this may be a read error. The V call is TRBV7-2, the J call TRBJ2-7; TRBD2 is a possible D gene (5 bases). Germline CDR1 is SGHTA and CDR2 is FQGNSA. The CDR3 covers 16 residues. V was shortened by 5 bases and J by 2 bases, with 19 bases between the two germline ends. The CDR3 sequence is CASSPDAGRDPYEQYF. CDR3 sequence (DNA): TGTGCCAGCAGCCCCGATGCGGGTCGGGATCCCTACGAGCAGTACTTC.

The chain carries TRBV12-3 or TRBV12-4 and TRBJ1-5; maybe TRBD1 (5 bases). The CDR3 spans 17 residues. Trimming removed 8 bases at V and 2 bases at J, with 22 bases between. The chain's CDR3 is CASSPGVGRGGNQPQHF. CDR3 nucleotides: TGTGCCAGCTCACCAGGTGTTGGTCGAGGGGGCAATCAGCCCCAGCATTTT.

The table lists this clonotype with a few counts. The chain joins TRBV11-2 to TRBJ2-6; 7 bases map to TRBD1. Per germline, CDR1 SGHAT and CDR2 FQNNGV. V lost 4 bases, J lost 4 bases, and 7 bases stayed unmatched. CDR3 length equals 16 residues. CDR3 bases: TGTGCCAGCAGCTCCACCTCGACAGGGGGGGCCAACGTCCTGACTTTC. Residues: CASSSTSTGGANVLTF.

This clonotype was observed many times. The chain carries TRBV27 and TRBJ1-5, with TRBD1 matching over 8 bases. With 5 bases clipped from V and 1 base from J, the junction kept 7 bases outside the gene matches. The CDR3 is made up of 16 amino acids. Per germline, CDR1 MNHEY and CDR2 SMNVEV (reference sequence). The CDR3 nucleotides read TGTGCCAGCAGTACCACAGGGGGATTAAGCAATCAGCCCCAGCATTTT. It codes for CASSTTGGLSNQPQHF.

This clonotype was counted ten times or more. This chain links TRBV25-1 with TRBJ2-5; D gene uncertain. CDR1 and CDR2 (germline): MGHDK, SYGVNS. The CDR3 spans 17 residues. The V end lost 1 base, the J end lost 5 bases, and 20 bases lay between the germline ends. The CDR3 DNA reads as TGTGCCAGCAGTGAATCCCGGCGCTCGACAATTTCGGAGACCCAGTACTTC. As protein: CASSESRRSTISETQYF.

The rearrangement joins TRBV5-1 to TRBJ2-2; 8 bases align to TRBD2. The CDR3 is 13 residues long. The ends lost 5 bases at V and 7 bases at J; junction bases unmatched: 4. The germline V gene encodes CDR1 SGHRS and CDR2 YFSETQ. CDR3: CASRSSGSGELFF. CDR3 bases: TGCGCCAGCAGGTCAAGCGGGAGCGGGGAGCTGTTTTTT. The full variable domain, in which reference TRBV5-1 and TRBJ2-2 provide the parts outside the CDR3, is KAGVTQTPRYLIKTRGQQVTLSCSPISGHRSVSWYQQTPGQGLQFLFEYFSETQRNKGNFPGRFSGRQFSNSRSEMNVSTLELGDSALYLCASRSSGSGELFFGEGSRLTVL.

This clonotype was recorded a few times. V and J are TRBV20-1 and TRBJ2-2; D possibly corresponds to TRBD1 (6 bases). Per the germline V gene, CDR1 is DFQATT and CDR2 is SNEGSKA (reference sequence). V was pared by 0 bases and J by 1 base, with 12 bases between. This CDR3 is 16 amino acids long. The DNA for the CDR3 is TGCAGTGCTAGAGAGGCAGAACAGGGGAACACCGGGGAGCTGTTTTTT. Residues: CSAREAEQGNTGELFF.

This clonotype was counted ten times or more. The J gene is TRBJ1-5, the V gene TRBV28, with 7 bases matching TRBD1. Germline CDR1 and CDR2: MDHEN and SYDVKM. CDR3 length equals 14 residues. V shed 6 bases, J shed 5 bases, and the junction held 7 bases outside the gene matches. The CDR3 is CASSPGGGDQPQHF. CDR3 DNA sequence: TGTGCCAGCAGCCCAGGGGGTGGGGATCAGCCCCAGCATTTT. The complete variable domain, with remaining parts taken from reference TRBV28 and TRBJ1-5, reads DVKVTQSSRYLVKRTGEKVFLECVQDMDHENMFWYRQDPGLGLRLIYFSYDVKMKEKGDIPEGYSVSREKKERFSLILESASTNQTSMYLCASSPGGGDQPQHFGDGTRLSIL.

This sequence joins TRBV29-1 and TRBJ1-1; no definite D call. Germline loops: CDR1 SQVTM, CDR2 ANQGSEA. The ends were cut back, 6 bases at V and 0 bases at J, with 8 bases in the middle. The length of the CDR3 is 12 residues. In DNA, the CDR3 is TGCAGCGTAGGGTTACTGAACACTGAAGCTTTCTTT. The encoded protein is CSVGLLNTEAFF.

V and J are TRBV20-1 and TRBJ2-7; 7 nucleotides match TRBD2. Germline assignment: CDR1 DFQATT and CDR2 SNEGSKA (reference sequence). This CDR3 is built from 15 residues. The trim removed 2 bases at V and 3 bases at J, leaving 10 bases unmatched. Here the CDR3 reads CSARPRASGFYEQYF. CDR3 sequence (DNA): TGCAGTGCTAGACCCCGAGCTAGCGGTTTCTACGAGCAGTACTTC.